This record covers a single T cell receptor (beta chain). The data were obtained in a study of blood T cell repertoires in COVID-19. Study summary: The United States, Italy and Spain were the sources of the acute and convalescent COVID-19 samples. T cells, B-cell-depleted T cells, or PBMCs provided the cDNA or gDNA that served as material.

Authors' methods: Quantification of nucleated cells was approximated via reference gene primer amplification. The data were produced by immunoSEQ multiplex PCR, yet TCRdb's version contains in-frame clones alone and is incomplete. V and J calls and clone size follow that table, whereas D and trimming were derived from the DNA. The data hold tens of thousands of clones, with approximately 90% observed a single time. The ends lost 0 bases at V and 3 bases at J; junction bases unmatched: 4. The CDR3 extends over 16 amino acids. CDR1 and CDR2 from the germline V gene are SGHVS and FQNEAQ. The receptor was derived from a woman aged 55 to 70 with active COVID-19. V is TRBV7-8 and J is TRBJ2-4, with 8 positions matching TRBD1. Input material: peripheral blood. For the CDR3, the DNA is TGTGCCAGCAGCTTAGCCCTACAGGGGGTCAAAAACATTCAGTACTTC. This encodes CASSLALQGVKNIQYF.